This T cell receptor beta chain stems from a study (dated by TCRdb to about 2016). Concerning this clonotype: Its antigen specificity is not known. No base quality information exists; no much larger clone differs at one position.

Inclusive of the bounding cysteine and phenylalanine, the CDR3 is 15 residues long. Only the CDR3 part of the read is kept: 45 bases, read in frame from the first base. Trimming accounts for 6 bases at V and 9 bases at J, while the number of junction bases matched to no gene is 16. Libraries were built with RT-PCR. TCRdb shows the sequencer as Illumina MiSeq. TCRdb passed the public sequencing reads through fastp at Q25 and MiXCR, retaining productive beta sequences. Each CDR3 protein appears once, grouped with its most common genes and DNA. A total of about 680,000 distinct CDR3 sequences appear in this sample, 11% to 15% of them only once. 3.6% of the sample is taken by the ten largest.

The receptor's source is a female donor in good health, serving as a healthy control. This receptor chain uses TRBV12-3 or TRBV12-4 and TRBJ2-5; TRBD1 fits 7 bases in the junction. Sequenced sample: memory CD4+ T cells from blood. CDR3 sequence: CASSGARQGGASQYF. DNA sequence: TGTGCCAGCAGCGGGGCGAGACAGGGCGGCGCGTCCCAGTACTTC.